This record looks at one TCR beta chain sequence and its context. Its antigen remains undetermined. Base qualities are not recorded, but no much larger clone differs from it by a single base. The cohort comprised 666 healthy bone marrow donors. At the time of sampling, all cohort members were nominally healthy, though unrecorded immune exposures were likely present. The donor tested CMV seronegative, placing the donor among the roughly 340 seronegative members of the cohort. Every donor gave a peripheral blood sample, and the peripheral blood mononuclear cells from that sample were used for TCR beta sequencing. The Qiagen DNeasy Blood Extraction Kit was used to extract genomic DNA from the blood cell samples. The data were obtained in a study of cytomegalovirus exposure and HLA in healthy donors listed by TCRdb under 2017. Regarding the research as a whole: In an earlier analysis of roughly 500 of the donors, 250 to 350 Gb of sequence data and 120 million or so unique TCR beta sequences from 180 million or so T cells were reported. Among around 400 genotyped donors of the cohort, an average of approximately 200,000 unique TCR beta nucleotide sequences was sequenced per donor, of which about 18% were non-productive. The study was designed to test whether signatures of past pathogen exposure could be identified by cataloging public T cell receptors. In addition to the first cohort of around 670 subjects, a separate validation cohort of 130 or so different subjects was used. HLA typing included class I and class II loci at four-digit resolution. In the later analysis, no new phenotypic data were used to find candidate immune exposures; instead, reliance was placed on TCR beta sequences and their occurrence across donors. Typing coverage varied by locus: roughly 629-630 donors for A, B, C, DRB1 and DQB1; some 520 for DQA1; more than 600 for DPA1; around 450 for DPB1. The genetic ancestry cluster associated with self-reported Caucasian donors included over 80% of the 398 genotyped donors. Donor age, sex, ethnicity and CMV serostatus were compiled alongside the repertoire data. The study used immunosequencing to profile the T cell repertoires of 670 or so subjects and linked those repertoires to cytomegalovirus serostatus. Roughly 310 gigabases of sequencing data and 70 million to 100 million unique TCR sequences were included in an early release covering about 600 HLA-typed donors. Four or five DR-DQ haplotypes were handled as single units for association and clustering, since linkage in the cohort was strong. A later analysis re-analyzed previously published TCR beta repertoires from roughly 630 donors and added high-resolution HLA genotyping to study TCR occurrence patterns. A later genetic analysis used genome-wide SNP genotypes for 398 of the 666 donors, treating that subset as a discovery cohort. High-throughput TCR immunosequencing, statistical association of individual TCRs with disease status, and machine learning were combined to predict cytomegalovirus infection status. Every repertoire in the discovery cohort had been generated on one and the same sequencing platform. An earlier analysis of around 640 of the donors used high-throughput TCR beta sequencing to judge whether each TCR beta V gene segment behaved as functional or pseudogenic. General conclusions and limits of the study: In a later analysis, most CMV-associated TCR beta chains were found to appear HLA-restricted, with HLA associations seemingly driven largely by CMV exposure. Across donors, most TCR sequences were observed very rarely, whereas some public TCRs were present in many individuals. Linkage disequilibrium might explain the correlated functional status among segregating V segments, but an unknown experimental factor could not be ruled out. Presence/absence analyses assumed roughly uniform sequencing depth across donors, an assumption that may not hold. Approximately 16 rarely observed V segments, including chromosome 9 orphons, were excluded from the earlier analysis of some 590 of the donors because counts were too low. A few of the identified cytomegalovirus-associated TCR beta chains were confirmed in vitro to be specific for cytomegalovirus antigens. The classifier was reported to diagnose cytomegalovirus status with high specificity and sensitivity in both the original cohort and the validation cohort. In a later analysis, TCR association rates were found to vary across HLA loci, with the most associated TCRs seen for DRB1 alleles and the fewest for HLA-C alleles. Some IMGT-functional V segments, including TRBV6-2 and TRBV6-3, could not be distinguished by the 87-base-pair reads and were therefore excluded. According to the authors, the approach could potentially be generalized to other disease states and immunological phenotypes. A cluster of highly shared sequence variants was judged likely to represent a technical artifact of the sequencing pipeline. Because HLA typing was unavailable for some donors at each locus, only the typed subset was used in association tests. In a later genetic analysis, fewer N-insertions in productive TCRs were reported among donors in an Asian-associated ancestry cluster than the roughly 700-donor mean. In an earlier analysis of 587 of the donors, most TCR beta V segments appeared in productive rearrangements about 90% or about 30% of the time, broadly matching IMGT annotations. In a later analysis, 16,951 TCR beta sequences were associated with specific HLA alleles at a false discovery rate of 0.05. V-gene and J-gene trimming of TCR beta chains was associated with a missense DCLRE1C variant in a later genetic analysis, and the association was replicated in an independent cohort. Assigning TCR associations to individual alleles was difficult when HLA alleles, especially DR and DQ, strongly co-occurred. A later analysis found that HLA-associated TCR beta chains were more clonally expanded and had lower generation probabilities than equally common non-associated chains. According to a later analysis, parvovirus B19, influenza, CMV and Epstein-Barr virus appeared linked to several top co-occurrence clusters. A further reported finding was that TCR beta sequences accurately predicted the HLA-A and HLA-B alleles for most subjects in the first cohort. The study gave a list of around 170 TCR beta chains associated with cytomegalovirus. Only TCR beta chains were sequenced in this cohort, and the absence of alpha or paired-chain data limited detectable features. The only immune exposure information available for the cohort was CMV serostatus.

Including the terminal cysteine and phenylalanine, the CDR3 comprises 12 residues. Just CDR3 DNA is preserved here, 36 bases in frame from base 1. Trimming costs V 8 bases and J 5 bases, and their ends lie 13 bases apart. CDR1 is given as MNHEY and CDR2 as SVGAGI, both from the germline V gene. Preparation of the library involved the immunoSEQ multiplex PCR assay. For the multiplex PCR, a mixture combining 60 forward primers for TCR Vbeta segments and 13 reverse primers for TCR Jbeta segments was used. Amplification of the CDR3 region of rearranged TCR beta genes was performed with a multiplex PCR assay on genomic DNA. Amplified TCR beta libraries were sequenced as 87-base-pair reads on the Illumina HiSeq System. From the authors' description of their analysis: A later analysis counted tens of millions of unique TCR beta chains across the 600 to 850 repertoires, and around 12 million of these chains were shared by at least two donors. A nearest-neighbor algorithm error-corrected the raw reads and collapsed the reads into unique sequences, merging closely related sequences to remove PCR and sequencing errors. CDR3 sequences were aligned to IMGT reference sequences to assign V, D and J gene segments. For a sequence to be retained, at least a six-nucleotide match to both a V gene segment and a J gene segment was required. A rearrangement was called productive if the CDR3 had no stop codons and remained in frame with V and J, and every other rearrangement was called non-productive. CDR3 was defined by IMGT convention, running from the second conserved V-encoded cysteine to the conserved J-encoded phenylalanine. In an earlier analysis of around 570 of the donors, sequences lacking an unambiguous match to a single V gene segment were excluded. In an earlier analysis of several hundred of the donors, V segments were called functional above 56.7% productive rearrangements and were called segregating when the between-donor standard deviation exceeded 5%. A statistical classification framework was built for diagnosing cytomegalovirus status from the catalog of TCR beta chain sequences. In a later analysis, TCR nucleotide sequences were compared against IMGT/GENE-DB human TR gene sequences so that V and J genes could be assigned. The TCRdist pipeline was used in a later analysis to assign CDR3 sequences and most-parsimonious VDJ recombination scenarios. In a later analysis, each TCR beta chain was defined by its CDR3 amino acid sequence together with its V-gene family, and reads without a unique V-gene family were excluded. To address suspected cross-contamination and a sequencing artifact, a later analysis removed approximately 600 highly shared, low-generation-probability nucleotide sequences. A later analysis calculated a clonal expansion index for each public chain from normalized within-repertoire ranks of inferred template counts. Generation probabilities in a later analysis came from a VDJ recombination model fitted to out-of-frame rearrangements, and those results were checked against IGoR. In a later analysis, TCR-TCR, TCR-HLA and TCR-CMV co-occurrence was scored with hypergeometric tests, and a repertoire-size bias correction was applied to TCR pairs. To estimate false discovery rates, a later analysis permuted the HLA or CMV assignments 20 times. A later analysis grouped co-occurring TCRs with DBSCAN, adding TCRdist sequence similarity when clustering within HLA-allele-positive subsets. For co-occurrence clustering, repertoires with fewer than 30,000 or more than 120,000 public chains were excluded, along with roughly 5 repertoires with anomalous nucleotide sharing. This is the immuneACCESS table as TCRdb keeps it, with only in-frame sequences that have V and J called. A part of the clones is gone; compared with another copy, unresolved V genes explain less than half, and the rest is unexplained. V and J calls and clone size come straight from that table; D and trimming were deduced from the DNA. The sample table records roughly 120,000 clones; about 79% of these occur just once. The leading ten clones occupy approximately 2% of the sample.

This clonotype originated in a man younger than 35 in good health and CMV-seronegative. The sample taken for sequencing was PBMCs. The V gene is TRBV6-5 and the J gene is TRBJ2-7, with TRBD1 perhaps the D gene, on 6 matching bases. The CDR3 in this case is CASAQGSNEQYF. The DNA sequence follows: TGTGCCAGCGCACAGGGTTCCAACGAGCAGTACTTC.